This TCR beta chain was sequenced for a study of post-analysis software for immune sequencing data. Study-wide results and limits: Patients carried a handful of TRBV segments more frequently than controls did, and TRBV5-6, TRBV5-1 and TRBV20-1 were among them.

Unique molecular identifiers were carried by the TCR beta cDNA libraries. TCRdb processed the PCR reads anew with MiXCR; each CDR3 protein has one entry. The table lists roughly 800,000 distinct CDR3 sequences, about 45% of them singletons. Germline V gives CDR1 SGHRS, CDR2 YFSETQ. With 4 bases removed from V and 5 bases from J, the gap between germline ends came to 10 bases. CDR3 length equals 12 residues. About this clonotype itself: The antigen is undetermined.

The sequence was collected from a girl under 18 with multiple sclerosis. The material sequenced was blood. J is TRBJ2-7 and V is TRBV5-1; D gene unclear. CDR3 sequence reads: CASSNLADEQYF. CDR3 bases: TGCGCCAGCAGCAATCTGGCGGACGAGCAGTACTTC. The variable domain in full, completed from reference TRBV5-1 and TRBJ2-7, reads KAGVTQTPRYLIKTRGQQVTLSCSPISGHRSVSWYQQTPGQGLQFLFEYFSETQRNKGNFPGRFSGRQFSNSRSEMNVSTLELGDSALYLCASSNLADEQYFGPGTRLTVT.